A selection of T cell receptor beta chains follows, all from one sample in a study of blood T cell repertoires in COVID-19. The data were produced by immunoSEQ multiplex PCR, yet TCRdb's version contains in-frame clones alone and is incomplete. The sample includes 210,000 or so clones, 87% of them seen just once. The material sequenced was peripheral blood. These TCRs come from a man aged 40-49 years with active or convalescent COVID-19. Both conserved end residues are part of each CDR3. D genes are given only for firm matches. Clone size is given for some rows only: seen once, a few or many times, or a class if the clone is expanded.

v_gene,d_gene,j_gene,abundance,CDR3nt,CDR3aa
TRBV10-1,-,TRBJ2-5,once,TGCGCCAGCAGTGAAGGCGGGCTGGGGGCTTACCAAGAGACCCAGTACTTC,CASSEGGLGAYQETQYF
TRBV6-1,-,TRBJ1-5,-,TGTGCCAGCAGTGAAGGAGTGCAGCCCCAGCATTTT,CASSEGVQPQHF
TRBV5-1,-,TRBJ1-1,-,TGCGCCAGCAGCGAGTCGGGTCCGACGAACACTGAAGCTTTCTTT,CASSESGPTNTEAFF
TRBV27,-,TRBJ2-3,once,TGTGCCAGCAGTTCCAGACTCCCTGGAAGGCTAGATACGCAGTATTTT,CASSSRLPGRLDTQYF
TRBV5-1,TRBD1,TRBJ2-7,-,TGCGCCAGCAGCATTACAGGGGGGTCCTACGAGCAGTACTTC,CASSITGGSYEQYF
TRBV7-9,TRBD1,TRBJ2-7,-,TGTGCCAGCAGCTTTACAGGGGGCTTTTCCTACGAGCAGTACTTC,CASSFTGGFSYEQYF
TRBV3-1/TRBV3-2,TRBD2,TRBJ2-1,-,TGTGCCAGCAGCCAAGGGGCGGCTAGCGGGGTAGATGAGCAGTTCTTC,CASSQGAASGVDEQFF
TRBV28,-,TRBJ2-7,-,TGTGCCAGCAGTTTCCTTACCTACGAGCAGTACTTC,CASSFLTYEQYF
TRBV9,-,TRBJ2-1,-,TGTGCCAGCAGCGAACAGGGTTATAGGGATGAGCAGTTCTTC,CASSEQGYRDEQFF
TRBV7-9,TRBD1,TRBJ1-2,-,TGTGCCAGCAGCTTCTGGGACAGTTCGGAAGGCTACACCTTC,CASSFWDSSEGYTF
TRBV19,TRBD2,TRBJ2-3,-,TGTGCCAGTAGTATACGCGGGAGTAGCACAGATACGCAGTATTTT,CASSIRGSSTDTQYF
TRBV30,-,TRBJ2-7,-,TGTGCCTGGAGTGTAAGGGGGATCTACGAGCAGTACTTC,CAWSVRGIYEQYF
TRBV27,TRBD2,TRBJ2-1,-,TGTGCCAGCAGCCCCGGGACTAGCGGGAGTAATGAGCAGTTCTTC,CASSPGTSGSNEQFF
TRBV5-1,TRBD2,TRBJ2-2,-,TGCGCCAGCAGCTTGGGACTAGCCGGCGGGGAGCTGTTTTTT,CASSLGLAGGELFF
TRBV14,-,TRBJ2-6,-,TGTGCCAGCAGCCAAGGTCAGAGGCCCTCTGGGGCCAACGTCCTGACTTTC,CASSQGQRPSGANVLTF
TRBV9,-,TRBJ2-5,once,TGTGCCAGCAGCGTAGGAATCCGGCCGGAGGAGACCCAGTACTTC,CASSVGIRPEETQYF
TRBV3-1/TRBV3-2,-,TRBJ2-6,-,TGTGCCAGCAGCCAAGGGTCCCTGCGTGACTCTGGGGCCAACGTCCTGACTTTC,CASSQGSLRDSGANVLTF